These 15 T cell receptor beta chains originate from one sample sequenced in a study of T cells in Graves' hyperthyroidism and ophthalmopathy. It was RNA transcripts that yielded the amplified TCR beta CDR3 regions. First-round RT-PCR targeting the TCR CDR3 was performed with the HTBI primer set. MiXCR was run by TCRdb on the multiplex PCR reads, yielding one entry per CDR3 protein. The table shows under 400,000 distinct CDR3 sequences, with 16% occurring only once. The sequenced sample consisted of blood. These receptors came from a man under 40 with Graves' hyperthyroidism.

The chain uses TRBV7-9 and TRBJ2-7; 7 nucleotides line up with TRBD2. The CDR3 loop spans 14 amino acids. Germline V gene data show CDR1 as SEHNR and CDR2 as FQNEAQ (reference sequence). V was clipped by 3 bases and J by 2 bases; unmatched bases: 4. The CDR3 is CASSFSGKTYEQYF. CDR3 nucleotide sequence: TGTGCCAGCAGCTTCAGCGGGAAAACCTACGAGCAGTACTTC.

This clonotype was picked up a small number of times. The CDR3 region has the DNA TGTGCCAGCAGCTTAGATCGGCAGCCTCTAGCCAAAAACATTCAGTACTTC. Residues: CASSLDRQPLAKNIQYF. This chain links TRBV11-2 with TRBJ2-4; D is unclear. V was shortened by 0 bases and J by 0 bases, with 12 bases between the two germline ends. The CDR3 runs 17 residues. The V gene's germline CDR1 is SGHAT and CDR2 FQNNGV.

This clonotype was seen more than once but under ten times. The chain joins TRBV5-6 to TRBJ1-1, with D tentatively TRBD1 (6 bases). Trimming took off 1 base at V and 8 bases at J, with 6 bases between the two ends. Germline CDR1 SGHDT, CDR2 YYEEEE. The CDR3 loop spans 11 amino acids. CDR3: CASSLTGEAFF. The DNA for the CDR3 is TGTGCCAGCAGCTTGACAGGGGAAGCTTTCTTT.

This clonotype was detected ten times or more. The rearrangement links TRBV12-3 or TRBV12-4 to TRBJ2-1; D could derive from TRBD1 or TRBD2 (6 bases each). This CDR3 is built from 15 residues. V was trimmed by 6 bases and J by 4 bases, leaving 16 bases between them. The CDR3 DNA follows: TGTGCCAGCAGGCCGCGGGACATAGCATACAATGAGCAGTTCTTC. Its translation: CASRPRDIAYNEQFF.

In its sample, this clonotype was seen many times. CDR3: CASSKKYNGTSGSYEQYF. CDR3 coding DNA: TGTGCCAGCAGCAAAAAATACAACGGGACTAGCGGTTCCTACGAGCAGTACTTC. The rearrangement joins TRBV7-2 to TRBJ2-7, with 11 bases aligning to TRBD2. This CDR3 region has 18 residues. The V and J ends lost 5 bases and 1 base, in that order; junction bases with no gene match: 13. CDR1 and CDR2 from the germline V gene are SGHTA and FQGNSA. The full variable domain, rest sourced from reference TRBV7-2 and TRBJ2-7, is GAGVSQSPSNKVTEKGKDVELRCDPISGHTALYWYRQSLGQGLEFLIYFQGNSAPDKSGLPSDRFSAERTGGSVSTLTIQRTQQEDSAVYLCASSKKYNGTSGSYEQYFGPGTRLTVT.

The sample holds many counts of this clonotype. The chain is built from TRBV5-1 and TRBJ2-7; perhaps TRBD2 as D (5 bases). The CDR3 loop spans 14 amino acids. The V gene's germline CDR1 is SGHRS and CDR2 YFSETQ. Between the trimmed V and J ends, which lost 2 bases and 0 bases, there was a span of 9 bases. The CDR3 sequence is CASSFSAPSYEQYF. The CDR3, as DNA: TGCGCCAGCAGCTTTAGCGCCCCCTCCTACGAGCAGTACTTC.

This clonotype was detected ten times or more. At one of its ends the junction is not consistent with the germline gene, which may arise from a read error. V and J are TRBV2 and TRBJ2-7, with D possibly matching TRBD2 (6 bases). The CDR3 is 14 amino acids. CDR1 is SNHLY, CDR2 FYNNEI, per germline. CDR3: CASSSPGLAYEQYF. In DNA, the CDR3 is TGTGCCAGCAGTTCCCCGGGACTTGCCTATGAGCAGTACTTC.

This clonotype was observed at least ten times. The chain links TRBV3-1 to TRBJ2-7; TRBD2 matches 7 bases. The J segment lost 5 bases and the V segment lost 0 bases, leaving 10 bases of the junction unmatched. This CDR3 contains 16 residues. Germline loops: CDR1 LGHDT, CDR2 YNNKEL (reference sequence). The CDR3 nucleotides are TGTGCCAGCAGCCAAGATTGGGTCGGGGGGATTCACGAGCAGTACTTC. It encodes CASSQDWVGGIHEQYF.

This clonotype showed up many times. The V gene is TRBV12-3 or TRBV12-4, the J gene TRBJ2-3; the match to TRBD2 covers 7 bases. V shed 3 bases and J 4 bases; nucleotides not matched to a gene: 7. This CDR3 spans 15 amino acids. The CDR3 protein is CASSFRQGGADTQYF. CDR3 bases: TGTGCCAGCAGTTTTCGGCAGGGAGGGGCAGATACGCAGTATTTT.

This chain's CDR3 is CSVGRGQPTDTQYF. The CDR3 DNA is TGCAGCGTTGGGAGGGGACAGCCCACAGATACGCAGTATTTT. This chain connects TRBV29-1 to TRBJ2-3; possible D gene TRBD1, 7 bases. Trimming removed 4 bases from V and 2 bases from J, with 13 bases in between. The CDR3 covers 14 residues. Germline V gives CDR1 SQVTM, CDR2 ANQGSEA.

The chain has TRBV6-4 and TRBJ2-3; D remains ambiguous. The V and J ends lost 5 bases and 4 bases respectively, with 13 bases between them. CDR1 and CDR2 from the germline V gene are MRHNA and SNTAGT. This CDR3 comprises 14 residues. The CDR3 loop is CASSNAPGPDTQYF. The CDR3 coding sequence is TGTGCCAGCAGTAATGCTCCGGGCCCAGATACGCAGTATTTT.

The V and J genes are TRBV15 and TRBJ2-1; D might be TRBD1 (7 bases). V was cut by 11 bases and J by 4 bases, with 15 bases left in between. The germline V gene has CDR1 LNHNV and CDR2 YYDKDF (reference sequence). The CDR3 is 13 amino acids. This CDR3 is CAAGQPLYNEQFF. CDR3 DNA sequence: TGTGCCGCGGGACAGCCCCTTTACAATGAGCAGTTCTTC.

Ten or more counts support this clonotype. This chain links TRBV20-1 with TRBJ2-1, with 14 bases identical to TRBD2. The CDR3 is made up of 12 amino acids. Germline V gene lookup returns CDR1 DFQATT and CDR2 SNEGSKA (reference sequence). After removal of 6 bases from V and 10 bases from J, the junction contained 2 bases not matched to a gene. The CDR3: CSARTSGREQFF. Written as DNA, the CDR3 is TGCAGTGCGCGGACTAGCGGGAGGGAGCAGTTCTTC.

This chain connects TRBV2 to TRBJ2-7; D remains ambiguous. Germline loops: CDR1 SNHLY, CDR2 FYNNEI. The CDR3 contains 13 residues. V lost 9 bases and J 1 base, leaving 13 bases between the germline ends. This chain's CDR3 is CASHVDRSYEQYF. The DNA of the CDR3 is TGTGCCAGTCACGTCGATAGATCCTACGAGCAGTACTTC.

There are a few counts of this clonotype. The chain carries TRBV14 and TRBJ1-2; a weak D match, TRBD1 (6 bases). Germline V gives CDR1 SGHDN, CDR2 FVKESK. Trimming took 0 bases from V and 11 from J, leaving 16 bases between them. The CDR3 runs 14 residues. The CDR3 DNA reads TGTGCCAGCAGCCAAGATTTACAGGGAGTCGGGTACACCTTC. Its protein is CASSQDLQGVGYTF.